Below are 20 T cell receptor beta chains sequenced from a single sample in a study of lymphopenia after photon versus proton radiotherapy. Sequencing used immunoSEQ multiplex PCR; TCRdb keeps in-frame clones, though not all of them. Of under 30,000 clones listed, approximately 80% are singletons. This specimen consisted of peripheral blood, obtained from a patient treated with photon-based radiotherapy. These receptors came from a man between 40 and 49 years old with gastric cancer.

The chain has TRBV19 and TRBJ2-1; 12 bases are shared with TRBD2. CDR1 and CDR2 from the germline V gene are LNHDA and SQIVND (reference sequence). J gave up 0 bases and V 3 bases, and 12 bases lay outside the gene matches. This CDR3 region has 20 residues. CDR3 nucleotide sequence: TGTGCCAGTAGTATGACCGTCTGGACTAGCGGGGTGGGCTCCTACAATGAGCAGTTCTTC. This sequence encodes CASSMTVWTSGVGSYNEQFF. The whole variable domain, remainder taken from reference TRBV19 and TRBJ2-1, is DGGITQSPKYLFRKEGQNVTLSCEQNLNHDAMYWYRQDPGQGLRLIYYSQIVNDFQKGDIAEGYSVSREKKESFPLTVTSAQKNPTAFYLCASSMTVWTSGVGSYNEQFFGPGTRLTVL.

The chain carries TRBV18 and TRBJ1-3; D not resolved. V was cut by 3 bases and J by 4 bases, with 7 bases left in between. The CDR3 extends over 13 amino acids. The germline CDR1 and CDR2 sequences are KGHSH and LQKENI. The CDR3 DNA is TGTGCCAGCTCACCGGAGAACGGAAACACCATATATTTT. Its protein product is CASSPENGNTIYF.

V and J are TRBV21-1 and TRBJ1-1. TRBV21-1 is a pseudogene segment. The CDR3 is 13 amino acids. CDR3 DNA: TGTGCCCCCAATGGGACGGAACACACTGAAGCTTTCTTT. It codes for CAPNGTEHTEAFF.

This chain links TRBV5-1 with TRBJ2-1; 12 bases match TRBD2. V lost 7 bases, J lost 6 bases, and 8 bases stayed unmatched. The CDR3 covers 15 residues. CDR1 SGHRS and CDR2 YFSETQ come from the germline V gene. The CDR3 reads CASLLLAGGANEQFF. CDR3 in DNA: TGCGCCAGCCTTCTACTAGCGGGGGGAGCCAATGAGCAGTTCTTC.

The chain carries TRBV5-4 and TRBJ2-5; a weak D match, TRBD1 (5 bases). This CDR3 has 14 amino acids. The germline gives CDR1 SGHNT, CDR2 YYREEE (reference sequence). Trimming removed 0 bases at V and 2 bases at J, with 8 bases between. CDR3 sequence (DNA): TGTGCCAGCAGCTTGGACAGGATACAAGAGACCCAGTACTTC. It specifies CASSLDRIQETQYF. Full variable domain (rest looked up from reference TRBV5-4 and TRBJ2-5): ETGVTQSPTHLIKTRGQQVTLRCSSQSGHNTVSWYQQALGQGPQFIFQYYREEENGRGNFPPRFSGLQFPNYSSELNVNALELDDSALYLCASSLDRIQETQYFGPGTRLLVL.

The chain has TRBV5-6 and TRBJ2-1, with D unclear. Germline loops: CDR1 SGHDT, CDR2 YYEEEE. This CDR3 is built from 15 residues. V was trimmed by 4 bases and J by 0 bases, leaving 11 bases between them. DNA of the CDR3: TGTGCCAGCAGCCGTGGTCCGAGCTCCTACAATGAGCAGTTCTTC. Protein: CASSRGPSSYNEQFF.

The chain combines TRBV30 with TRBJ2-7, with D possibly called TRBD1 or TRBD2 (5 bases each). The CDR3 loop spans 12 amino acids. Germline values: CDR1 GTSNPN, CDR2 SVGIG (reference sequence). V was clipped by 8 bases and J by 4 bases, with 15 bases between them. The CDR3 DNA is TGTGCCGGGGGATGGGCGGATTACGAGCAGTACTTC. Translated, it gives CAGGWADYEQYF.

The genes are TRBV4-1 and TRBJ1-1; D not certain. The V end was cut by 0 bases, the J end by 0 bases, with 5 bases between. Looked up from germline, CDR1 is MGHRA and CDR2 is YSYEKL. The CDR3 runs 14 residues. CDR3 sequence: CASSQEAMNTEAFF. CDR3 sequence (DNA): TGCGCCAGCAGCCAAGAGGCTATGAACACTGAAGCTTTCTTT.

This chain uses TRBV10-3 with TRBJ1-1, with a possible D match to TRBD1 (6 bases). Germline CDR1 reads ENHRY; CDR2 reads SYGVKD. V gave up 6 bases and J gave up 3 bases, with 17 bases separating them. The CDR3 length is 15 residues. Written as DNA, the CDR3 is TGTGCCATCAGCAAAACAGGGCAGGAGGACACTGAAGCTTTCTTT. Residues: CAISKTGQEDTEAFF.

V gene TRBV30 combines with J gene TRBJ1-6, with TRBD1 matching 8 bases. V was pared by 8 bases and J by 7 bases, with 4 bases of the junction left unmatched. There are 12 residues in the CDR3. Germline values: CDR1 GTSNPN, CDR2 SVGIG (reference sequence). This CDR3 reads CAATGVNSPLHF. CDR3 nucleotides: TGTGCCGCGACAGGGGTCAATTCACCCCTCCACTTT.

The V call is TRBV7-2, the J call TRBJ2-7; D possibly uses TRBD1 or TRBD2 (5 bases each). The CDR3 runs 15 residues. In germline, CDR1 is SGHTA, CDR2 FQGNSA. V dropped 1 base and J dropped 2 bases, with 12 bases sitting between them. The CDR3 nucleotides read TGTGCCAGCAGCTTAGGAGGGGTCCAGGCCTACGAGCAGTACTTC. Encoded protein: CASSLGGVQAYEQYF.

The CDR3 protein is CASSLGSWSTSSGYTF. As DNA, the CDR3 is TGTGCCAGCAGCTTAGGTTCTTGGTCAACAAGCTCTGGCTACACCTTC. J is TRBJ1-2 and V is TRBV7-3; D not certain. The germline V gene has CDR1 SGHTA and CDR2 FQGTGA. This CDR3 is 16 amino acids long. V lost 2 bases and J 7 bases, leaving 20 bases between the germline ends.

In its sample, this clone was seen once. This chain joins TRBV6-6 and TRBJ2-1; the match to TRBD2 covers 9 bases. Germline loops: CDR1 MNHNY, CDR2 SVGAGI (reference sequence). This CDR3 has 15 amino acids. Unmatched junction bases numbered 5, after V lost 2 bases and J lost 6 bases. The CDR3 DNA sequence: TGTGCCAGCAGTTACGGCGGGGGGGCGGTCAATGAGCAGTTCTTC. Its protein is CASSYGGGAVNEQFF.

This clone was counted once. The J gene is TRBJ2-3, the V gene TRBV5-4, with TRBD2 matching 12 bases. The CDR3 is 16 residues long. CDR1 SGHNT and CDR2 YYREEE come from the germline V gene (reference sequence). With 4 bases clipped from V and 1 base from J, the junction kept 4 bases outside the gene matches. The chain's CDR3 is CASSPGTSGRTDTQYF. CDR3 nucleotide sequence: TGTGCCAGCAGCCCAGGGACTAGCGGGCGCACAGATACGCAGTATTTT.

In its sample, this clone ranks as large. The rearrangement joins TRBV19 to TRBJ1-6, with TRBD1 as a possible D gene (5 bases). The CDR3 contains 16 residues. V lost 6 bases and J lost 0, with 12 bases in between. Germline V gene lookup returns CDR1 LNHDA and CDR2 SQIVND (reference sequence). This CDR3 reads CASSWKGASYNSPLHF. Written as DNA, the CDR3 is TGTGCCAGTAGCTGGAAAGGGGCCTCCTATAATTCACCCCTCCACTTT. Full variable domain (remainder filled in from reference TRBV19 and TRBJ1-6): DGGITQSPKYLFRKEGQNVTLSCEQNLNHDAMYWYRQDPGQGLRLIYYSQIVNDFQKGDIAEGYSVSREKKESFPLTVTSAQKNPTAFYLCASSWKGASYNSPLHFGNGTRLTVT.

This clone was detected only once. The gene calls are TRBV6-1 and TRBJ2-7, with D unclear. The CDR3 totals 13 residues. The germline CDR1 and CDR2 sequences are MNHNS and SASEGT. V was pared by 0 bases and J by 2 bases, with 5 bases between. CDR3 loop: CASSEAVTYEQYF. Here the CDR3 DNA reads TGTGCCAGCAGTGAAGCAGTAACCTACGAGCAGTACTTC.

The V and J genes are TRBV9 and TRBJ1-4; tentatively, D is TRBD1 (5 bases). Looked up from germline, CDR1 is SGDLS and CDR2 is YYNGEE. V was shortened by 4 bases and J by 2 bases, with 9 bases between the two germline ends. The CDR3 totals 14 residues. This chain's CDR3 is CASSPGATNEKLFF. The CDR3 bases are TGTGCCAGCAGCCCCGGGGCGACTAATGAAAAACTGTTTTTT.

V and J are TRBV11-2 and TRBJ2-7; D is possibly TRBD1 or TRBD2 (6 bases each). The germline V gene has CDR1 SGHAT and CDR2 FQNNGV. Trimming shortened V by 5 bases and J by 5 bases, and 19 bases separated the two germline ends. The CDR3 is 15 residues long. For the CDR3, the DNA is TGTGCCAGCAGCCCCGCCTTGGGGGGCTACCACGAGCAGTACTTC. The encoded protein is CASSPALGGYHEQYF.

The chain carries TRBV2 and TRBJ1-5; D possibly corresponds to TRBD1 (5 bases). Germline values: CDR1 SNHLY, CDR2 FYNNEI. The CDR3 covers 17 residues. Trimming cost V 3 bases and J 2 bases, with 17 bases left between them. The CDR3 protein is CASSENWGPGGNQPQHF. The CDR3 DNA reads TGTGCCAGCAGTGAGAACTGGGGCCCGGGGGGCAATCAGCCCCAGCATTTT.

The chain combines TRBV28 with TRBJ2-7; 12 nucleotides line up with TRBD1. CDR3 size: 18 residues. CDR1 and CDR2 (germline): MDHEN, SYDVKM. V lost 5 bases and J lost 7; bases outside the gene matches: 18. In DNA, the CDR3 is TGTGCCAGCAGTCCCCGGGACAGGGGGCCGATGCGGCCGGGGGAGCAGTACTTC. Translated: CASSPRDRGPMRPGEQYF.